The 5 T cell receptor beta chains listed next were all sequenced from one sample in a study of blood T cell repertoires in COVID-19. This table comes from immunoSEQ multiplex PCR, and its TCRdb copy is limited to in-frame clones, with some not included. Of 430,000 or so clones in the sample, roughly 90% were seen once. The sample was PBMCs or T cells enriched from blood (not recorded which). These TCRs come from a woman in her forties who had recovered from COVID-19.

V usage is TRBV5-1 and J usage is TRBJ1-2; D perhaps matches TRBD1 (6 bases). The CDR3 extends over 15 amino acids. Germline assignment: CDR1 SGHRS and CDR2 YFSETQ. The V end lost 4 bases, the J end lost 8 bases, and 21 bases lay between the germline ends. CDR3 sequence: CASSRDTGEVGGYTF. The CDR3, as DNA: TGCGCCAGCAGCCGGGACACCGGAGAGGTGGGGGGCTACACCTTC.

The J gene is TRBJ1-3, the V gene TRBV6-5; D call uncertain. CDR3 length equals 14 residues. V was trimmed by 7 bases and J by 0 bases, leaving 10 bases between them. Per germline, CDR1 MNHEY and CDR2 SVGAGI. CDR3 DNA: TGTGCCAGCACATCAGGCCTCTCTGGAAACACCATATATTTT. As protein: CASTSGLSGNTIYF.

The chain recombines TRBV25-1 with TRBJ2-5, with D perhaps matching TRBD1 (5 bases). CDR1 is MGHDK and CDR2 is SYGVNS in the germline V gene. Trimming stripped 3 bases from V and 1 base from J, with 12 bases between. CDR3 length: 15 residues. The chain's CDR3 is CASSERQPGQETQYF. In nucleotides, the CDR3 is TGTGCCAGCAGTGAGCGACAGCCGGGCCAAGAGACCCAGTACTTC.

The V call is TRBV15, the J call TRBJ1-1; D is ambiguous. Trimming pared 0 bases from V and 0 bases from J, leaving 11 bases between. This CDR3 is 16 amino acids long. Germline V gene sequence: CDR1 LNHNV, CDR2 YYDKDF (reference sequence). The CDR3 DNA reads TGTGCCACCAGCAGAGAATTCCCGGGAATGAACACTGAAGCTTTCTTT. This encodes CATSREFPGMNTEAFF.

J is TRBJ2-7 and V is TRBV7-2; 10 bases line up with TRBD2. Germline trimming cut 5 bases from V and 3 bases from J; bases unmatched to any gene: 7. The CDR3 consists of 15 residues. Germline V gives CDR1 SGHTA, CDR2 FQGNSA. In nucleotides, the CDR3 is TGTGCCAGCAGCGCGCGGGCTAGCGGGAGCTACGAGCAGTACTTC. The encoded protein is CASSARASGSYEQYF.